Below, 11 T cell receptor beta chains from the same sample are listed, as sequenced in a study of blood T cell repertoires in COVID-19. Using immunoSEQ multiplex PCR, the repertoire was profiled, and TCRdb retains in-frame clones only, with some absent. Found here are fewer than 450,000 clones, around 89% of them singletons; the top ten hold more than 1%. The specimen was PBMCs or T cells enriched from blood (not recorded which). These receptors were collected from a woman younger than 35 who had recovered from COVID-19.

This rearrangement joins TRBV6-6 to TRBJ1-1; maybe TRBD1 (5 bases). CDR3 length: 13 residues. The germline gives CDR1 MNHNY, CDR2 SVGAGI (reference sequence). V dropped 7 bases and J dropped 3 bases, with 12 bases sitting between them. As DNA, the CDR3 is TGTGCCAGCACCCTGGAGGGGTACACTGAAGCTTTCTTT. Protein sequence: CASTLEGYTEAFF.

The V and J genes are TRBV30 and TRBJ1-1; D gene ambiguous. The V gene lost 1 base and the J gene lost 8 bases, with 17 bases spanning the gap. The CDR3 runs to 14 residues. Germline loops: CDR1 GTSNPN, CDR2 SVGIG (reference sequence). As DNA, the CDR3 is TGTGCCTGGAGTGACCCGGAGGTAAGACCAGAAGCTTTCTTT. Amino acids: CAWSDPEVRPEAFF.

The V and J genes are TRBV19 and TRBJ1-6; tentatively, D is TRBD1 (6 bases). V shed 5 bases and J shed 7 bases, with 21 bases lying between them. This CDR3 has 17 residues. CDR1 and CDR2 (germline): LNHDA, SQIVND (reference sequence). CDR3 amino acids: CASSVIPPGVKNSPLHF. The DNA for the CDR3 is TGTGCCAGTAGTGTGATACCGCCAGGGGTAAAGAATTCACCCCTCCACTTT. Full variable domain (rest looked up from reference TRBV19 and TRBJ1-6): DGGITQSPKYLFRKEGQNVTLSCEQNLNHDAMYWYRQDPGQGLRLIYYSQIVNDFQKGDIAEGYSVSREKKESFPLTVTSAQKNPTAFYLCASSVIPPGVKNSPLHFGNGTRLTVT.

This sequence joins TRBV10-2 and TRBJ2-1, with 8 bases fitting TRBD1. The V and J ends lost 3 bases and 1 base, in that order; junction bases with no gene match: 5. The CDR3 totals 16 residues. Germline CDR1 is WSHSY and CDR2 is SAAADI. The CDR3 DNA follows: TGCGCCAGCAGTGACCCGGACAGGGTGTCCTACAATGAGCAGTTCTTC. Translation gives CASSDPDRVSYNEQFF.

The chain is built from TRBV19 and TRBJ1-1, with D unresolved. V was shortened by 3 bases and J by 6 bases, with 11 bases between the two germline ends. Germline-derived CDR1 and CDR2 are LNHDA and SQIVND (reference sequence). CDR3 length: 13 amino acids. CDR3 nucleotide sequence: TGTGCCAGTAGTATTGGGGAGGTCGCTGAAGCTTTCTTT. This codes for CASSIGEVAEAFF. Filled out from reference TRBV19 and TRBJ1-1, the complete variable domain reads DGGITQSPKYLFRKEGQNVTLSCEQNLNHDAMYWYRQDPGQGLRLIYYSQIVNDFQKGDIAEGYSVSREKKESFPLTVTSAQKNPTAFYLCASSIGEVAEAFFGQGTRLTVV.

J is TRBJ2-7 and V is TRBV18, with D uncertain. This CDR3 region has 12 residues. Trimming removed 3 bases from V and 3 bases from J, with 6 bases in between. CDR1 and CDR2 from the germline V gene are KGHSH and LQKENI. The CDR3 sequence is CASSPNSYEQYF. CDR3 nucleotides: TGTGCCAGCTCACCGAATAGCTACGAGCAGTACTTC.

The rearrangement links TRBV9 to TRBJ1-2, with 9 bases lining up with TRBD1. CDR1 and CDR2 from the germline V gene are SGDLS and YYNGEE. Trimming at V came to 1 base and at J to 0 bases, leaving 7 bases not matched to a gene. CDR3 size: 17 residues. CDR3 sequence reads: CASSVLQGAFANYGYTF. The DNA of the CDR3 is TGTGCCAGCAGCGTACTACAGGGGGCGTTCGCTAACTATGGCTACACCTTC.

This chain uses TRBV10-3 with TRBJ2-1, with TRBD1 as a possible D gene (5 bases). The germline V and J ends were trimmed by 3 bases and 5 bases, with 11 bases remaining between them. The CDR3 is 14 residues long. Germline V gene sequence: CDR1 ENHRY, CDR2 SYGVKD. CDR3 amino acids: CAISDSRADNEQFF. CDR3 DNA sequence: TGTGCCATCAGTGACTCCAGGGCAGACAATGAGCAGTTCTTC.

This chain uses TRBV29-1 with TRBJ1-2; 7 nucleotides line up with TRBD1. This CDR3 region has 15 residues. After removal of 0 bases from V and 2 bases from J, the junction contained 6 bases not matched to a gene. Germline V gives CDR1 SQVTM, CDR2 ANQGSEA. CDR3 residues: CSVEDSGRGNYGYTF. Written as DNA, the CDR3 is TGCAGCGTTGAAGACTCGGGCAGGGGGAACTATGGCTACACCTTC.

This clone was counted a few times. J is TRBJ1-2 and V is TRBV10-1, with D unresolved. There are 11 residues in the CDR3. Germline-derived CDR1 and CDR2 are WNHNN and SYGVQD (reference sequence). V was pared by 4 bases and J by 10 bases, with 10 bases between. The CDR3 is CASSVGLHYTF. The CDR3 DNA reads TGCGCCAGCAGTGTCGGTCTCCACTACACCTTC.

CDR3 sequence: CASNLDRANTEAFF. CDR3 sequence (DNA): TGTGCCAGCAACCTTGACAGGGCGAACACTGAAGCTTTCTTT. The chain joins TRBV7-2 to TRBJ1-1, with 7 bases matching TRBD1. Trimming removed 7 bases from V and 1 base from J; junction bases left unmatched: 6. Per the germline V gene, CDR1 is SGHTA and CDR2 is FQGNSA. The CDR3 has 14 residues.